What follows are 26 T cell receptor beta chains derived from one specimen sequenced in a study of blood T cell repertoires in COVID-19. The repertoire was sequenced with immunoSEQ multiplex PCR; TCRdb's copy has only in-frame clones and lacks some. The table shows roughly 290,000 clones, with around 85% occurring only once. The sequencing input was peripheral blood. All receptors come from a human donor with COVID-19, enrolled during active disease. The donor label of this sample is uncertain.

This clone was seen a few times. The V and J genes are TRBV4-2 and TRBJ2-1; D perhaps matches TRBD1 (6 bases). The CDR3 runs 20 residues. Germline assignment: CDR1 LGHNA and CDR2 YNFKEQ. Trimming stripped 4 bases from V and 0 bases from J, with 25 bases between. DNA of the CDR3: TGTGCCAGCAGCCGACAGGTTCTCCGACTCGCTGACAGCTCCTACAATGAGCAGTTCTTC. It specifies CASSRQVLRLADSSYNEQFF.

The V and J genes are TRBV28 and TRBJ2-3; possibly TRBD1 for D (7 bases). The CDR3 loop spans 15 amino acids. The germline CDR1 and CDR2 sequences are MDHEN and SYDVKM. The germline V and J ends were trimmed by 4 bases and 2 bases, with 13 bases remaining between them. CDR3 coding DNA: TGTGCCAGCAGTTCTACAGGGGACTCCACAGATACGCAGTATTTT. Amino acids: CASSSTGDSTDTQYF.

The chain combines TRBV5-1 with TRBJ1-5; D gene ambiguous. CDR3 length: 15 amino acids. Looked up from germline, CDR1 is SGHRS and CDR2 is YFSETQ. V was shortened by 0 bases and J by 3 bases, with 10 bases between the two germline ends. For the CDR3, the DNA is TGCGCCAGCAGCTTGGCGGCGGGAAACAATCAGCCCCAGCATTTT. This codes for CASSLAAGNNQPQHF.

The chain recombines TRBV3-1 (or the pseudogene TRBV3-2) with TRBJ2-7, with TRBD2 identical over 9 bases. Germline trimming cut 3 bases from V and 0 bases from J; bases unmatched to any gene: 6. The CDR3 is 16 residues long. Per the germline V gene, CDR1 is LGHDT and CDR2 is YNNKEL (reference sequence). The CDR3 loop reads CASSHPTSGGSYEQYF. As DNA, the CDR3 is TGTGCCAGCAGCCATCCGACTAGCGGTGGCTCCTACGAGCAGTACTTC.

The chain combines TRBV19 with TRBJ1-3, with 7 bases lining up with TRBD1. This CDR3 region has 16 residues. Per the germline V gene, CDR1 is LNHDA and CDR2 is SQIVND (reference sequence). V shed 2 bases and J 0 bases; nucleotides not matched to a gene: 4. CDR3 DNA sequence: TGTGCCAGTAGTATACAACAGGGGAGCTCTGGAAACACCATATATTTT. It yields the protein CASSIQQGSSGNTIYF.

J is TRBJ1-1 and V is TRBV28; D gene unclear. Trimming cost V 7 bases and J 8 bases, with 11 bases left between them. This CDR3 spans 11 amino acids. CDR1 is MDHEN and CDR2 is SYDVKM in the germline V gene. CDR3 nucleotides: TGTGCCAGCAAGTTGGCACGAGAAGCTTTCTTT. The encoded protein is CASKLAREAFF.

The chain employs TRBV5-1 and TRBJ2-7; TRBD1 might be the D (6 bases). Germline CDR1 is SGHRS and CDR2 is YFSETQ. CDR3 length: 12 residues. Trimming stripped 2 bases from V and 6 bases from J, with 9 bases between. The CDR3 DNA reads as TGCGCCAGCAGCTTCACAGGGACCGAGCAGTACTTC. It yields the protein CASSFTGTEQYF. Based on the CDR3 plus reference TRBV5-1 and TRBJ2-7, the full variable domain is KAGVTQTPRYLIKTRGQQVTLSCSPISGHRSVSWYQQTPGQGLQFLFEYFSETQRNKGNFPGRFSGRQFSNSRSEMNVSTLELGDSALYLCASSFTGTEQYFGPGTRLTVT.

This clone was observed once. The CDR3 protein is CAMGGGGSYEQYF. DNA of the CDR3: TGTGCCATGGGCGGGGGAGGGTCCTACGAGCAGTACTTC. This chain connects TRBV10-3 to TRBJ2-7, with 7 bases matching TRBD2. The CDR3 has 13 residues. Germline CDR1 and CDR2: ENHRY and SYGVKD. V was clipped by 9 bases and J by 1 base; unmatched bases: 6.

This clone was detected once. The chain joins TRBV3-1 (or the pseudogene TRBV3-2) to TRBJ2-3, with a possible D match to TRBD2 (6 bases). With 2 bases removed from V and 0 bases from J, the gap between germline ends came to 9 bases. The CDR3 is made up of 15 amino acids. Germline CDR1 LGHDT, CDR2 YNNKEL (reference sequence). The CDR3 spells CASSQYLASTDTQYF. In nucleotides, the CDR3 is TGTGCCAGCAGCCAATACCTAGCGAGCACAGATACGCAGTATTTT.

The chain links TRBV28 to TRBJ2-5, with 11 bases aligning to TRBD2. The CDR3 contains 15 residues. The V gene's germline CDR1 is MDHEN and CDR2 SYDVKM. The junction had 5 bases not matched to a gene; V was cut back by 5 bases and J by 3 bases. CDR3 sequence (DNA): TGTGCCAGCAGTCTAACGACTAGCGGGGAAGAGACCCAGTACTTC. It is translated as CASSLTTSGEETQYF.

The rearrangement links TRBV30 to TRBJ2-3; D is possibly TRBD1 (6 bases). The V and J ends lost 3 bases and 6 bases respectively, with 22 bases between them. Germline loops: CDR1 GTSNPN, CDR2 SVGIG (reference sequence). This CDR3 is 16 amino acids long. As DNA, the CDR3 is TGTGCCTGGAGAGCTGGGACACCCTCTACAGGGGATACGCAGTATTTT. This gives the protein CAWRAGTPSTGDTQYF.

This chain uses TRBV19 with TRBJ2-7, with 10 bases identical to TRBD2. Trimming took 7 bases from V and 5 from J; bases not matched to a gene: 5. The germline CDR1 and CDR2 sequences are LNHDA and SQIVND (reference sequence). This CDR3 region has 13 residues. In nucleotides, the CDR3 is TGTGCCAGTAACAGCGGGAGGGCTAACGAGCAGTACTTC. It yields the protein CASNSGRANEQYF. Full variable domain (rest looked up from reference TRBV19 and TRBJ2-7): DGGITQSPKYLFRKEGQNVTLSCEQNLNHDAMYWYRQDPGQGLRLIYYSQIVNDFQKGDIAEGYSVSREKKESFPLTVTSAQKNPTAFYLCASNSGRANEQYFGPGTRLTVT.

The rearrangement uses TRBV3-1 (or the pseudogene TRBV3-2) and TRBJ2-7, with a tentative D call TRBD2 (6 bases). V was shortened by 3 bases and J by 6 bases, with 15 bases between the two germline ends. The CDR3 has 14 residues. Germline-derived CDR1 and CDR2 are LGHDT and YNNKEL (reference sequence). CDR3 in DNA: TGTGCCAGCAGCCAGCGGGACGACGTTTCCGAGCAGTACTTC. Protein: CASSQRDDVSEQYF.

The V gene is TRBV14, the J gene TRBJ2-2; D might be TRBD2 (6 bases). V was clipped by 4 bases and J by 3 bases, with 12 bases between them. Germline CDR1 and CDR2: SGHDN and FVKESK. CDR3 length equals 15 residues. The CDR3 DNA is TGTGCCAGCAGCCGAATGGAGGGTTACACCGGGGAGCTGTTTTTT. Residues: CASSRMEGYTGELFF.

The V call is TRBV7-2, the J call TRBJ2-5; TRBD2 is a possible D gene (7 bases). Germline V gene lookup returns CDR1 SGHTA and CDR2 FQGNSA. The CDR3 loop spans 15 amino acids. Trimming took off 4 bases at V and 5 bases at J, with 17 bases between the two ends. The DNA for the CDR3 is TGTGCCAGCAGCTCCGTAGGGGGAGGGACGGAGACCCAGTACTTC. It translates to CASSSVGGGTETQYF.

The chain carries TRBV7-9 and TRBJ1-5; D remains unclear. The CDR3 loop spans 15 amino acids. Germline CDR1 is SEHNR and CDR2 is FQNEAQ (reference sequence). The V end was cut by 5 bases, the J end by 1 base, with 12 bases between. The CDR3 reads CASSPGGESNQPQHF. CDR3 bases: TGTGCCAGCAGCCCCGGAGGTGAGAGCAATCAGCCCCAGCATTTT.

The chain employs TRBV7-9 and TRBJ2-7, with TRBD1 identical over 9 bases. The germline V gene encodes CDR1 SEHNR and CDR2 FQNEAQ (reference sequence). The CDR3 spans 15 residues. V lost 3 bases and J lost 0; bases outside the gene matches: 3. CDR3 coding DNA: TGTGCCAGCAGCTTCAAGACAGGGGGCTCCTACGAGCAGTACTTC. It yields the protein CASSFKTGGSYEQYF. Combining the CDR3 with reference TRBV7-9 and TRBJ2-7 gives the whole variable domain DTGVSQNPRHKITKRGQNVTFRCDPISEHNRLYWYRQTLGQGPEFLTYFQNEAQLEKSRLLSDRFSAERPKGSFSTLEIQRTEQGDSAMYLCASSFKTGGSYEQYFGPGTRLTVT.

The chain links TRBV5-1 to TRBJ2-3; 10 bases line up with TRBD1. The CDR3 runs to 15 residues. J gave up 4 bases and V 2 bases, and 4 bases lay outside the gene matches. The germline V gene encodes CDR1 SGHRS and CDR2 YFSETQ. The CDR3, as DNA: TGCGCCAGCAGCTTCCCCGGGACAGGGGCAGATACGCAGTATTTT. Protein: CASSFPGTGADTQYF.

This clone was counted only a few times. V and J are TRBV7-2 and TRBJ2-1; 8 positions agree with TRBD2. J lost 7 bases, V lost 5 bases, and 10 bases had no gene match. The CDR3 covers 15 residues. Germline V lookup: CDR1 SGHTA, CDR2 FQGNSA. The CDR3 DNA follows: TGTGCCAGCAGCACGGGAGGGCCGGGTACGAATGAGCAGTTCTTC. Protein product: CASSTGGPGTNEQFF.

The chain carries TRBV11-2 and TRBJ2-1; TRBD2 aligns across 10 bases. The trim removed 5 bases at V and 10 bases at J, leaving 11 bases unmatched. The CDR3 has 15 residues. From germline, CDR1 is SGHAT and CDR2 FQNNGV. The CDR3 spells CASSTRPSGSGEQFF. The CDR3, as DNA: TGTGCCAGCAGCACACGACCTAGCGGGAGTGGCGAGCAGTTCTTC.

The genes are TRBV10-2 and TRBJ2-1; possibly TRBD2 for D (6 bases). The CDR3 has 14 residues. Trimming shortened V by 7 bases and J by 9 bases, and 19 bases separated the two germline ends. CDR1 and CDR2 (germline): WSHSY, SAAADI. In DNA form, the CDR3 reads TGCGCCAGCATACCGGGAGACAGTGGTGGTGAGCAGTTCTTC. Translating gives CASIPGDSGGEQFF.

As for this clone: Additional DNA sequences in this sample encode the identical CDR3. This sequence joins TRBV7-2 and TRBJ1-5, with D possibly matching TRBD1 (5 bases). The V gene lost 5 bases and the J gene lost 4 bases, with 12 bases spanning the gap. Germline CDR1 and CDR2: SGHTA and FQGNSA. CDR3 length: 14 amino acids. The CDR3 loop reads CASSPGGGNQPQHF. CDR3 nucleotide sequence: TGTGCCAGCAGCCCCGGGGGGGGAAATCAGCCCCAGCATTTT.

The rearrangement links TRBV10-3 to TRBJ2-1; 14 bases align to TRBD2. V shed 4 bases, J shed 4 bases, and the junction held 12 bases outside the gene matches. This CDR3 is 19 amino acids long. Germline loops: CDR1 ENHRY, CDR2 SYGVKD. The CDR3 bases are TGTGCCATCAGTGGTGGGACTAGCGGGAGCGGCCTTATGTACAATGAGCAGTTCTTC. It is translated as CAISGGTSGSGLMYNEQFF.

The CDR3 loop reads CASSLLAGGTDTQYF. The CDR3 coding sequence is TGTGCCAGCAGTTTACTAGCGGGGGGCACAGATACGCAGTATTTT. V gene TRBV27 combines with J gene TRBJ2-3; TRBD2 agrees at 10 bases. Germline CDR1 is MNHEY and CDR2 is SMNVEV (reference sequence). The CDR3 is 15 amino acids. Trimming took 2 bases from V and 1 from J; bases not matched to a gene: 0.

The chain is built from TRBV5-1 and TRBJ2-1, with TRBD2 matching over 8 bases. CDR1 and CDR2 (germline): SGHRS, YFSETQ. The CDR3 runs to 14 residues. With 6 bases clipped from V and 6 bases from J, the junction kept 8 bases outside the gene matches. The CDR3: CASTSQRGPNEQFF. Written as DNA, the CDR3 is TGCGCCAGCACTAGTCAGCGGGGGCCCAATGAGCAGTTCTTC.

The chain recombines TRBV9 with TRBJ2-1; a possible D gene is TRBD1 (6 bases). CDR3 length: 12 residues. V dropped 3 bases and J dropped 7 bases, with 8 bases sitting between them. CDR1 is SGDLS, CDR2 YYNGEE, per germline. The CDR3 DNA reads TGTGCCAGCAGCGCCACAGGGAATGAGCAGTTCTTC. This translates into CASSATGNEQFF.